The source of this T cell receptor (beta chain) is a study of T-cell reconstitution after alpha-beta-depleted transplantation in children. Unique molecular identifiers tagged the TCRbeta library. Using its own MiXCR run on the PCR reads, TCRdb lists one record per CDR3 protein. The table has roughly 340,000 distinct CDR3 sequences, around 15% seen once; the top ten hold around 38%. Study observations and caveats: Fresh T-cell production supplied most of the T-cell counts and diversity seen one year after transplant. The study reportedly traced alpha-beta T cells about two months after transplant to several hundred expanded graft clones. Surviving recipient T cells and thymic progenitors produced the high day-60 TCRbeta diversity seen in some patients.

As for this clonotype: The antigen remains unidentified.

Unmatched junction bases numbered 13, after V lost 0 bases and J lost 14 bases. The CDR3 has 16 amino acids. Germline CDR1 DFQATT, CDR2 SNEGSKA (reference sequence). The receptor's source is a male patient between 2 and 15 years old who had a stem cell transplant for acute lymphoblastic leukemia, so the T cells may come from the graft donor. The sequencing used PBMCs, mostly from graft donor cells, collected 360 days after TCRalphabeta/CD19-depleted stem cell transplant. This chain connects TRBV20-1 to TRBJ2-1, with 13 bases matching TRBD2. The CDR3 DNA follows: TGCAGTGCTAGAGATCCCAGACTAGCGGGAGGTCGCGCCGAGTTCTTC. Translating gives CSARDPRLAGGRAEFF.